A selection of T cell receptor beta chains follows, all from one sample in a study of high-grade serous ovarian cancer treatment subgroups. Sequenced by immunoSEQ multiplex PCR; TCRdb stores in-frame clones only, minus some. The sample contains around 1,200 clones, roughly 77% of which appear only once. The sample taken for sequencing was tumor tissue. All receptors come from a human donor with high-grade serous ovarian cancer. CDR3s include the opening cysteine and the closing phenylalanine or tryptophan. Part of the rows lack a size; the others show once, few, many or a class for expanded clones.

abundance	v_gene	j_gene	CDR3aa
.	TRBV28	TRBJ1-1	CASSPPGHPNTEAFF
.	TRBV29-1	TRBJ2-5	CSVTGAPGTSLETQYF
.	TRBV30	TRBJ1-1	CAWSVLLNTEAFF
.	TRBV28	TRBJ1-1	CASTPLGLTGEAFF
.	TRBV5-1	TRBJ2-2	CASSPGLANTGELFF
few	TRBV25-1	TRBJ1-1	CASSGSVMGSTEAFF
.	TRBV7-7	TRBJ1-5	CATLKQGEYSNQPQHF
.	TRBV2	TRBJ2-2	CASSEAGSWANTGELFF
.	TRBV5-6	TRBJ2-2	CASSLEGPDGGNTGELFF
.	TRBV4-2	TRBJ2-1	CASSQVGGGTENNEQFF
.	TRBV6-6	TRBJ2-1	CASSSGQYNEQFF
.	TRBV14	TRBJ2-5	CASSQDMSGQTQYF
once	TRBV27	TRBJ1-5	CASSGEGRSNQPQHF
.	TRBV7-9	TRBJ2-7	CASSLKEGNYEQYF
.	TRBV4-1	TRBJ1-6	CASSLAPGQDNSPLHF
.	TRBV28	TRBJ2-7	CASSLLARPAVYEQYF
.	TRBV9	TRBJ2-7	CASSARPDRGEEQYF
few	TRBV29-1	TRBJ1-4	CSVQRGGGTNEKLFF
.	TRBV7-8	TRBJ1-5	CASSAERGPSQPQHF
few	TRBV7-9	TRBJ2-1	CASSLDRVSSYNEQFF
once	TRBV5-6	TRBJ2-1	CASSVWAREQFF
.	TRBV11-2	TRBJ1-6	CASSSGGNSPLHF
.	TRBV6-5	TRBJ1-5	CASSSGRNGNQPQHF
.	TRBV28	TRBJ2-7	CASSPPGQPGYEQYF
large	TRBV14	TRBJ2-7	CASSHLQTLAGGLDEQYF
.	TRBV28	TRBJ2-5	CASSPPGLPGETQYF
.	TRBV5-4	TRBJ1-4	CASSRGDGGNEKLFF
.	TRBV7-9	TRBJ2-1	CASSPGLDLWEQFF
.	TRBV5-4	TRBJ1-2	CASSFQGSNYGYTF
few	TRBV28	TRBJ2-3	CASSPQGSPTDTQYF
few	TRBV28	TRBJ2-5	CASSLPGIPGETQYF
.	TRBV10-3	TRBJ2-1	CAINVGPGHEQFF
.	TRBV28	TRBJ1-1	CASSLPGIPNTEAFF
.	TRBV6-1	TRBJ1-5	CASSGNLGQPQHF
.	TRBV18	TRBJ1-1	CASSFGQGNTEAFF
few	TRBV28	TRBJ2-7	CASSPPGLPTYEQYF
few	TRBV19	TRBJ1-5	CASSIGDSNQPQHF